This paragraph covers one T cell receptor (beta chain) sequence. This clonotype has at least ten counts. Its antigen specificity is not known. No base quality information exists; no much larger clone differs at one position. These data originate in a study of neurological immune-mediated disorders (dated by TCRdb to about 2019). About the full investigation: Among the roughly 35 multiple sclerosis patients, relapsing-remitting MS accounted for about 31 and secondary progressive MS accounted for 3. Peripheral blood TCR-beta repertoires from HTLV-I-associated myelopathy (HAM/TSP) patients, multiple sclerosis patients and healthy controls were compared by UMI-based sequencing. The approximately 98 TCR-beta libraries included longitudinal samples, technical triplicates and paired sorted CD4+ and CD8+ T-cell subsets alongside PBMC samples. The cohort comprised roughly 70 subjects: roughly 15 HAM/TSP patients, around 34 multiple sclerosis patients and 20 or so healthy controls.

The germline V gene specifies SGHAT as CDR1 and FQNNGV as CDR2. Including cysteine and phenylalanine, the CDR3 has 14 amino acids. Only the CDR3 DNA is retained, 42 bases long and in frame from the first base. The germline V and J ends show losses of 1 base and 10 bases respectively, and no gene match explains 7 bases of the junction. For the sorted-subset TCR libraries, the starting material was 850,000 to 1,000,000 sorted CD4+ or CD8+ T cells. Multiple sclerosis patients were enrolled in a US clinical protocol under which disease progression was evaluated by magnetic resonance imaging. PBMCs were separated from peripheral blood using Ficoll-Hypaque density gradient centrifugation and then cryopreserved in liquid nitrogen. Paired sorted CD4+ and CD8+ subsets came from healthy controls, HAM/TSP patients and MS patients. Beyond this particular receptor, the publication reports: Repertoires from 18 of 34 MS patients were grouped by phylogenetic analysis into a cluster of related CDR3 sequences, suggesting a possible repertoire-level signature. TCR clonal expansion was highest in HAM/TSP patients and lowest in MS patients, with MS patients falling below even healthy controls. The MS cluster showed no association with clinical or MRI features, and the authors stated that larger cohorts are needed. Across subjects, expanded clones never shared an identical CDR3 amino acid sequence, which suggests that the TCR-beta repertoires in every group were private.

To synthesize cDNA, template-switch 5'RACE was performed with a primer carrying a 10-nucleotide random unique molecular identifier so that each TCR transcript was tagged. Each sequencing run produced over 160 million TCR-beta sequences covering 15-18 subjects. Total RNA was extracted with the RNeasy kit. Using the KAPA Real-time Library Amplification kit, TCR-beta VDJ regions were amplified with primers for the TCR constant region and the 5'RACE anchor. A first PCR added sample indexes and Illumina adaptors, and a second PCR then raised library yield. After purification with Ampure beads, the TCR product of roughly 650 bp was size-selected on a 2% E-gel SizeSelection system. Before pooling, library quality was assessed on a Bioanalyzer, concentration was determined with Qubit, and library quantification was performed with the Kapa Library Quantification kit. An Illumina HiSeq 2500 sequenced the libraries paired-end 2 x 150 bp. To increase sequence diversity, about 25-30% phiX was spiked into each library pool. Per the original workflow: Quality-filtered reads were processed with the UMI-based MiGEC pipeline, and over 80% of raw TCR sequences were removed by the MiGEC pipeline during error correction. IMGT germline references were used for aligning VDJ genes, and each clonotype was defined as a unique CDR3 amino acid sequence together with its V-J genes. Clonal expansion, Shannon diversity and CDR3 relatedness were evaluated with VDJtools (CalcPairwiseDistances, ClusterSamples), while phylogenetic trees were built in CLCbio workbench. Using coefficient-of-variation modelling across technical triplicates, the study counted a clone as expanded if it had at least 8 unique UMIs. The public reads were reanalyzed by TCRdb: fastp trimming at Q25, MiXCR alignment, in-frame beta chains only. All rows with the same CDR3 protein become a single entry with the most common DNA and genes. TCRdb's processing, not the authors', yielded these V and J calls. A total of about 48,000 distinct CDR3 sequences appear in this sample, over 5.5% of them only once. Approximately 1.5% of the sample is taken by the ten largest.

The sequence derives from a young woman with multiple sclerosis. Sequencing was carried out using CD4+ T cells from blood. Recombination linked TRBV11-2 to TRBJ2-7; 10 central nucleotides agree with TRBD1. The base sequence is TGTGCCAGCAGCTTAGGGTTTGGACAGGGGGATCAGTACTTC. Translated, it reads CASSLGFGQGDQYF.